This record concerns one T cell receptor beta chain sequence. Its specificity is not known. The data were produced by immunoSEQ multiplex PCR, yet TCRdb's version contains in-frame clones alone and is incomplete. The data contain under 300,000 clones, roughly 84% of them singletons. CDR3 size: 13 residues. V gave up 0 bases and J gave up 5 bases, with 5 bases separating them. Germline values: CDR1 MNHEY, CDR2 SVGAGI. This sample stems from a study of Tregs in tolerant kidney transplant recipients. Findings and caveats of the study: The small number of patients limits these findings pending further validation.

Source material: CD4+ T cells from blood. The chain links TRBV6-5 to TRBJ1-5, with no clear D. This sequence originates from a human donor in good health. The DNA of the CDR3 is TGTGCCAGCAGTTACTCGATTGATCAGCCCCAGCATTTT. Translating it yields CASSYSIDQPQHF.